The 16 T cell receptor beta chains below were found in one sample sequenced in a study of T-cell reconstitution after alpha-beta-depleted transplantation in children. The antigens of these receptors remain unknown. Overall study findings and caveats: T-cell numbers and diversity, one year after transplant, stemmed largely from T cells that were newly produced.

Unique molecular identifiers were incorporated when the TCRbeta library was constructed. Via MiXCR, TCRdb re-called the PCR reads, giving one row per CDR3 protein. The repertoire holds some 300,000 distinct CDR3 sequences, 6% to 10% seen once, with over 7.5% in the top ten. Sequenced here: peripheral blood, sampled 360 days after TCRalphabeta/CD19-depleted stem cell transplant. The source of these receptors is a female patient aged 2-10 years who had a stem cell transplant for Fanconi anemia, so the T cells may come from the graft donor.

This clonotype showed up many times. This chain links TRBV7-9 with TRBJ1-1; D gene ambiguous. Germline values: CDR1 SEHNR, CDR2 FQNEAQ (reference sequence). The CDR3 has 15 residues. Trimming pared 5 bases from V and 0 bases from J, leaving 13 bases between. In DNA, the CDR3 is TGTGCCAGCAGCGATTGGATGGGATTGAACACTGAAGCTTTCTTT. Translating gives CASSDWMGLNTEAFF.

This clonotype was detected many times. V and J are TRBV12-3 or TRBV12-4 and TRBJ2-3; D possibly matches TRBD1 or TRBD2 (5 bases each). Trimming removed 4 bases at V and 3 bases at J, with 17 bases between. This CDR3 spans 16 amino acids. This CDR3 reads CASSSWGSEETDTQYF. The CDR3 DNA is TGTGCCAGCAGTTCCTGGGGGTCCGAAGAAACAGATACGCAGTATTTT.

J is TRBJ2-3 and V is TRBV6-1, with no clear D. The CDR3 is 16 residues long. V shed 4 bases and J shed 2 bases, with 16 bases lying between them. The V gene's germline CDR1 is MNHNS and CDR2 SASEGT. In nucleotides, the CDR3 is TGTGCCAGCAGTGGTGATAGCCCCAGACTCACAGATACGCAGTATTTT. Protein sequence: CASSGDSPRLTDTQYF.

This clonotype was counted at least ten times. The rearrangement links TRBV27 to TRBJ2-3, with TRBD1 identical over 11 bases. Germline V gene lookup returns CDR1 MNHEY and CDR2 SMNVEV (reference sequence). The ends lost 6 bases at V and 5 bases at J; junction bases unmatched: 7. This CDR3 has 15 amino acids. The DNA of the CDR3 is TGTGCCAGCAGAAGAACCGGGACAGGGGGAGATACGCAGTATTTT. This gives the protein CASRRTGTGGDTQYF.

The table lists this clonotype with many counts. This rearrangement joins TRBV7-8 to TRBJ2-1; TRBD2 aligns across 7 bases. The V segment lost 5 bases and the J segment 0 bases; nucleotides outside the gene matches: 7. The CDR3 contains 16 residues. Germline V gene lookup returns CDR1 SGHVS and CDR2 FQNEAQ. The CDR3 region is CASSNQRGPSYNEQFF. In DNA form, the CDR3 reads TGTGCCAGCAGCAATCAGCGGGGCCCCTCCTACAATGAGCAGTTCTTC.

The V gene is TRBV11-2, the J gene TRBJ2-3; no firm D call. The V gene lost 5 bases and the J gene lost 0 bases, with 15 bases spanning the gap. Germline V gene data show CDR1 as SGHAT and CDR2 as FQNNGV. The length of the CDR3 is 16 residues. The CDR3 spells CASSPSLDDSTDTQYF. CDR3 nucleotide sequence: TGTGCCAGCAGCCCAAGCTTGGACGATAGCACAGATACGCAGTATTTT. The full variable domain, with the rest looked up from reference TRBV11-2 and TRBJ2-3, is EAGVAQSPRYKIIEKRQSVAFWCNPISGHATLYWYQQILGQGPKLLIQFQNNGVVDDSQLPKDRFSAERLKGVDSTLKIQPAKLEDSAVYLCASSPSLDDSTDTQYFGPGTRLTVL.

This clonotype was observed a handful of times. The chain uses TRBV20-1 and TRBJ1-6; 10 bases align to TRBD1. Trimming cost V 6 bases and J 10 bases; bases outside gene matches: 6. Germline V gene lookup returns CDR1 DFQATT and CDR2 SNEGSKA (reference sequence). The CDR3 loop spans 13 amino acids. The CDR3 is CSAIGTGASPLHF. CDR3 nucleotide sequence: TGCAGTGCGATTGGGACAGGGGCCTCACCCCTCCACTTT.

The rearrangement links TRBV6-1 to TRBJ1-4, with D possibly matching TRBD1 (5 bases). V was cut by 10 bases and J by 6 bases, with 15 bases left in between. Germline CDR1 and CDR2: MNHNS and SASEGT. The CDR3 covers 13 residues. CDR3 nucleotides: TGTGCCACCTCAGGGTCTTGGGATGAAAAACTGTTTTTT. Translating it yields CATSGSWDEKLFF.

This clonotype has a count of ten or more. The chain recombines TRBV12-3 or TRBV12-4 with TRBJ2-1; 8 nucleotides align to TRBD1. V was pared by 6 bases and J by 0 bases, with 4 bases of the junction left unmatched. The CDR3 extends over 15 amino acids. The CDR3 DNA reads TGTGCCAGCAGGAAGGACAGGGTCTCCTACAATGAGCAGTTCTTC. Amino acid sequence: CASRKDRVSYNEQFF.

CDR3: CATTRAGDETQYF. The CDR3 DNA reads as TGTGCCACTACCAGGGCAGGGGACGAGACCCAGTACTTC. V and J are TRBV6-1 and TRBJ2-5, with TRBD1 as a possible D gene (6 bases). CDR3 size: 13 residues. Germline lookup yields CDR1 MNHNS and CDR2 SASEGT. Between the trimmed V and J ends, which lost 10 bases and 5 bases, there was a span of 17 bases.

This clonotype has a count of ten or more. The rearrangement links TRBV20-1 to TRBJ1-1; no clear D. CDR1 is DFQATT, CDR2 SNEGSKA, per germline (reference sequence). The CDR3 extends over 11 amino acids. The germline V and J ends were trimmed by 5 bases and 8 bases, with 12 bases remaining between them. CDR3: CSALVGAEAFF. CDR3 coding DNA: TGCAGTGCTCTTGTGGGTGCCGAAGCTTTCTTT.

Many counts were recorded for this clonotype. The CDR3 region has the DNA TGCGCCAGCAGCTTGGTCGGGACAGGGAGCACAGATACGCAGTATTTT. It is translated as CASSLVGTGSTDTQYF. This chain joins TRBV5-1 and TRBJ2-3, with 9 bases identical to TRBD1. V was clipped by 0 bases and J by 0 bases; unmatched bases: 2. CDR1 SGHRS and CDR2 YFSETQ come from the germline V gene. The CDR3 totals 16 residues.

This clonotype appeared many times. The chain links TRBV20-1 to TRBJ2-7; the D gene is possibly TRBD1 (5 bases). The V gene lost 0 bases and the J gene lost 4 bases, with 13 bases spanning the gap. The CDR3 consists of 14 residues. CDR1 is DFQATT, CDR2 SNEGSKA, per germline (reference sequence). Here the CDR3 reads CSARDWTFRYEQYF. DNA for the CDR3: TGCAGTGCTAGAGATTGGACATTTAGGTACGAGCAGTACTTC.

This sequence joins TRBV27 and TRBJ2-1, with 9 bases identical to TRBD1. The CDR3 has 15 residues. After removal of 2 bases from V and 2 bases from J, the junction contained 1 base not matched to a gene. CDR1 is MNHEY and CDR2 is SMNVEV in the germline V gene (reference sequence). This CDR3 is CASSLTGGAYNEQFF. CDR3 DNA sequence: TGTGCCAGCAGTTTAACAGGGGGCGCCTACAATGAGCAGTTCTTC.

This clonotype was recorded many times. The chain recombines TRBV27 with TRBJ2-1, with D uncertain. With 6 bases removed from V and 5 bases from J, the gap between germline ends came to 11 bases. The V gene's germline CDR1 is MNHEY and CDR2 SMNVEV (reference sequence). This CDR3 region has 13 residues. The CDR3 DNA reads TGTGCCAGCAGCCCCCCTGCCGACAATGAGCAGTTCTTC. Protein product: CASSPPADNEQFF.

This clonotype was seen ten or more times. The V and J genes are TRBV2 and TRBJ2-7; tentatively, D is TRBD1 (6 bases). V shed 5 bases and J shed 0 bases, with 8 bases lying between them. This CDR3 has 13 amino acids. Germline values: CDR1 SNHLY, CDR2 FYNNEI. This CDR3 reads CASSTRGSYEQYF. As DNA, the CDR3 is TGTGCCAGCAGTACCAGGGGCTCCTACGAGCAGTACTTC. Full variable domain (missing parts from reference TRBV2 and TRBJ2-7): EPEVTQTPSHQVTQMGQEVILRCVPISNHLYFYWYRQILGQKVEFLVSFYNNEISEKSEIFDDQFSVERPDGSNFTLKIRSTKLEDSAMYFCASSTRGSYEQYFGPGTRLTVT.